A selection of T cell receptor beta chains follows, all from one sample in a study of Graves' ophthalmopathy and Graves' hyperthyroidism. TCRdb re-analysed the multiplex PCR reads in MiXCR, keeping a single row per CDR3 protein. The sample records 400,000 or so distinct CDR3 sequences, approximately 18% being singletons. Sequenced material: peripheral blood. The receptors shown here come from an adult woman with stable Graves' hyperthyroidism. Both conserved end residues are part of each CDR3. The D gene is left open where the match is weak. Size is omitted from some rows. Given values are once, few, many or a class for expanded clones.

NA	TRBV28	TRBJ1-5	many	CASSFGQGLDQPQHF	TGTGCCAGCAGTTTTGGTCAGGGCTTAGATCAGCCCCAGCATTTT
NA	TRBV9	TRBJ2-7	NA	CASSVGGQGNEQYF	TGTGCCAGCAGCGTAGGCGGTCAGGGTAACGAGCAGTACTTC
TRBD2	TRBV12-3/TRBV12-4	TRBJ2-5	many	CATTGGLRETQYF	TGTGCCACCACGGGGGGGCTCAGGGAGACCCAGTACTTC
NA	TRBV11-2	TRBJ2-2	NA	CASSLVAAGELFF	TGTGCCAGCAGCTTAGTCGCCGCCGGGGAGCTGTTTTTT
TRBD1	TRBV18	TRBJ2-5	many	CASSPPDRSRETQYF	TGTGCCAGCTCACCACCGGACAGGTCGCGGGAGACCCAGTACTTC
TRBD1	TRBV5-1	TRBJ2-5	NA	CASSLGLGTGGVETQYF	TGCGCCAGCAGCTTGGGTCTCGGGACAGGGGGCGTGGAGACCCAGTACTTC
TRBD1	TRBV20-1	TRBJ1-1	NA	CSARDLAGQGAMNTEAFF	TGCAGTGCTAGAGATCTGGCAGGCCAGGGGGCCATGAACACTGAAGCTTTCTTT
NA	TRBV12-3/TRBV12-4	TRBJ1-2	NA	CASSLGRAGYGYTF	TGTGCCAGCAGTTTAGGTAGGGCGGGCTATGGCTACACCTTC
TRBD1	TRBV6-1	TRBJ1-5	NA	CASSPWTGENQPQHF	TGTGCCAGCAGCCCCTGGACAGGGGAGAATCAGCCCCAGCATTTT
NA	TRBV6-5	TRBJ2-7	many	CASTAWTSYEQYF	TGTGCCAGCACCGCGTGGACCTCCTACGAGCAGTACTTC
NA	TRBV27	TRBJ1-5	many	CASSVQGGNQPQHF	TGTGCCAGCAGTGTACAGGGAGGCAATCAGCCCCAGCATTTT
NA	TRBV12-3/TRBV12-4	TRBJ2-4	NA	CASSLRPSLAKNIQYF	TGTGCCAGCAGTTTAAGGCCGTCACTCGCCAAAAACATTCAGTACTTC
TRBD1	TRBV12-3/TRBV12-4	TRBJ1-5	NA	CASRSPGQGDQPQHF	TGTGCCAGCAGGTCTCCGGGACAGGGGGATCAGCCCCAGCATTTT
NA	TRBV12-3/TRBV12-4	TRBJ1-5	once	CASSLATQGRNQPQHF	TGTGCCAGCAGTTTAGCCACCCAGGGACGCAATCAGCCCCAGCATTTT
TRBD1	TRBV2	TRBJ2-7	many	CASTPRDSSYEQYF	TGTGCCAGCACCCCCCGGGACAGCTCCTACGAGCAGTACTTC
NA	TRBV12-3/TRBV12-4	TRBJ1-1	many	CASSLGDPEAFF	TGTGCCAGCAGTTTAGGGGACCCTGAAGCTTTCTTT
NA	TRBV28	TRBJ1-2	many	CASSSLGVVLVGGYTF	TGTGCCAGCAGTTCCCTGGGGGTCGTCCTGGTCGGTGGCTACACCTTC
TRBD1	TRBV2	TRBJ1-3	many	CASQLQGAGDTIYF	TGTGCCAGCCAGTTACAGGGGGCTGGTGACACCATATATTTT
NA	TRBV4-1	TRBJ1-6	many	CASSQDRPIGSPLHF	TGCGCCAGCAGCCAAGACCGACCCATAGGGTCACCCCTCCACTTT
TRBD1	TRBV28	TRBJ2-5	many	CASSPTRAGGETQYF	TGTGCCAGCAGTCCCACGAGGGCAGGGGGTGAGACCCAGTACTTC
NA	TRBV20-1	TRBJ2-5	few	CSARAGQQVETQYF	TGCAGTGCTAGGGCGGGGCAGCAGGTAGAGACCCAGTACTTC
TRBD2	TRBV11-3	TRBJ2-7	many	CASSQGIAGMDEQYF	TGTGCCAGCAGCCAAGGCATAGCGGGAATGGACGAGCAGTACTTC
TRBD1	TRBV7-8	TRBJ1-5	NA	CASSPLTGGSNQPQHF	TGTGCCAGCAGCCCCCTGACAGGGGGGAGCAATCAGCCCCAGCATTTT
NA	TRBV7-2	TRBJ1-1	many	CASSLAATAQF	TGTGCCAGCAGCTTAGCAGCGACAGCACAGTTT
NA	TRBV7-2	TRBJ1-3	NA	CASSQQGNTIYF	TGTGCCAGCAGCCAACAGGGAAACACCATATATTTT
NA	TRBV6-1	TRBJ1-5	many	CASSENRDGQPQHF	TGTGCCAGCAGTGAGAACAGGGACGGTCAGCCCCAGCATTTT
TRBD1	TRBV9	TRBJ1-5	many	CASSLGQGRDSNQPQHF	TGTGCCAGCAGTCTGGGACAGGGGCGGGATAGCAATCAGCCCCAGCATTTT
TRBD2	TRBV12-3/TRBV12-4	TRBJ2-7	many	CASSPVAGGPSERYF	TGTGCCAGCAGTCCCGTAGCGGGAGGGCCGTCCGAGCGGTACTTC
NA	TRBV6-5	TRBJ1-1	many	CASRVTKNTEAFF	TGTGCCAGCCGCGTCACAAAGAACACTGAAGCTTTCTTT
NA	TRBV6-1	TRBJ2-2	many	CASSRMSTTGRLNTGELFF	TGTGCCAGCAGTCGAATGTCAACCACAGGAAGATTGAACACCGGGGAGCTGTTTTTT
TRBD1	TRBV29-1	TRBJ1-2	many	CSVEFPTGGDYGYTF	TGCAGCGTTGAATTTCCCACAGGGGGCGACTATGGCTACACCTTC
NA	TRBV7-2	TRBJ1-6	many	CASSLARGGNSPLHF	TGTGCCAGCAGCTTAGCGCGGGGGGGAAATTCACCCCTCCACTTT